Listed here are 13 T cell receptor beta chains from one sample, sequenced in a study of CD4 and CD8 cells across lung adenocarcinoma regions listed by TCRdb under 2018. The method behind the library was PCR. The data were produced on a HiSeq X Ten. TCRdb reworked the public reads: Q25 trimming with fastp, MiXCR clone assembly, productive beta chains retained. CDR3 protein sequences are deduplicated, and each keeps its most common genes and DNA. The sample profile shows over 15,000 distinct CDR3 sequences; 46% of them were found once. Jointly, the top ten make up roughly 20% of the sample. Sample: CD4+ T cells from the margin of a lung tumor. Sample cell subset or site, as interpreted from the label and publication: tumor margin region. These TCRs come from a male donor with lung adenocarcinoma. The CD4 and CD8 labels of this study may be unreliable.

This clonotype was detected many times. The rearrangement joins TRBV11-3 to TRBJ2-1; 11 bases fit TRBD2. This CDR3 is 19 amino acids long. Germline assignment: CDR1 SGHNT and CDR2 YENEEA. The ends lost 1 base at V and 2 bases at J; junction bases unmatched: 10. In DNA form, the CDR3 reads TGTGCCAGCAGCTTAGCAGGAATCCGACTAGCGGGGACCTACAATGAGCAGTTCTTC. Encoded protein: CASSLAGIRLAGTYNEQFF. The full variable domain, its missing parts supplied by reference TRBV11-3 and TRBJ2-1, is EAGVVQSPRYKIIEKKQPVAFWCNPISGHNTLYWYLQNLGQGPELLIRYENEEAVDDSQLPKDRFSAERLKGVDSTLKIQPAELGDSAVYLCASSLAGIRLAGTYNEQFFGPGTRLTVL.

The chain carries TRBV27 and TRBJ2-1; 11 nucleotides line up with TRBD2. The DNA end lines up better with TRBJ2-5; the J call may be wrong. The CDR3 totals 15 residues. The germline CDR1 and CDR2 sequences are MNHEY and SMNVEV (reference sequence). Written as DNA, the CDR3 is TGTGCCAGCAGGGTCCTAGCGGGGGGCCAAGAGACCCAGTACTTC. It encodes CASRVLAGGQETQYF.

This chain uses TRBV3-1 with TRBJ2-2, with D perhaps assigned TRBD1 or TRBD2 (6 bases each). In germline, CDR1 is LGHDT, CDR2 YNNKEL (reference sequence). Trimming took 1 base from V and 0 from J, leaving 15 bases between them. This CDR3 region has 18 residues. CDR3 protein: CASSQVGAGTANTGELFF. For the CDR3, the DNA is TGTGCCAGCAGCCAAGTGGGGGCCGGGACTGCGAACACCGGGGAGCTGTTTTTT.

In the case of this clonotype: This may stem from a read error, because a much larger clone lies one nucleotide away. The rearrangement uses TRBV10-3 and TRBJ2-1; D is unresolved. CDR3 length equals 13 residues. CDR1 and CDR2 (germline): ENHRY, SYGVKD. Trimming removed 2 bases from V and 13 bases from J, with 15 bases in between. The CDR3 region has the DNA TGTGCCATCAGTGAGAGAGACAAAGAGACCCAGTTCTTC. It translates to CAISERDKETQFF.

The chain carries TRBV6-1 and TRBJ2-2, with a tentative D call TRBD2 (5 bases). V gave up 2 bases and J gave up 7 bases, with 14 bases separating them. This CDR3 comprises 15 residues. Germline CDR1 and CDR2: MNHNS and SASEGT. CDR3 amino acids: CASSEIRGSHGELFF. The CDR3 DNA sequence: TGTGCCAGCAGTGAAATTCGGGGTTCCCACGGGGAGCTGTTTTTT.

This clonotype has at least ten counts. The rearrangement uses TRBV7-2 and TRBJ2-3; D possibly corresponds to TRBD2 (5 bases). The CDR3 runs to 14 residues. The V gene's germline CDR1 is SGHTA and CDR2 FQGNSA. With 4 bases removed from V and 2 bases from J, the gap between germline ends came to 10 bases. DNA for the CDR3: TGTGCCAGCAGCTCGCCGGAGGTCACAGATACGCAGTATTTT. It specifies CASSSPEVTDTQYF.

Concerning this clonotype itself: A read error is possible here, since a much larger clone lies one base away. CDR3 protein: CASTRARETQFF. CDR3 nucleotide sequence: TGTGCCAGCACCCGGGCGCGGGAGACCCAGTTCTTC. The chain combines TRBV6-1 with TRBJ2-1; the match to TRBD2 covers 7 bases. The V and J ends lost 7 bases and 13 bases, in that order; junction bases with no gene match: 10. This CDR3 region has 12 residues. Germline V gives CDR1 MNHNS, CDR2 SASEGT.

This clonotype was seen a few times. The J gene is TRBJ1-2, the V gene TRBV7-2, with TRBD1 matching over 9 bases. The CDR3 extends over 13 amino acids. Germline V CDR1 and CDR2: SGHTA, FQGNSA. The V segment lost 5 bases and the J segment 8 bases; nucleotides outside the gene matches: 6. This chain's CDR3 is CASSPVGQGGYTF. The CDR3 DNA sequence: TGTGCCAGCAGCCCTGTGGGACAGGGCGGCTACACCTTC.

This clonotype is judged medium-sized. The V and J genes are TRBV6-1 and TRBJ2-2, with D possibly matching TRBD2 (5 bases). CDR1 and CDR2 from the germline V gene are MNHNS and SASEGT. The CDR3 contains 13 residues. Trimming pared 2 bases from V and 5 bases from J, leaving 6 bases between. The CDR3 region has the DNA TGTGCCAGCAGTGAAACGGGGACCGGGGAGCTGTTTTTT. Translating gives CASSETGTGELFF.

This chain connects TRBV6-1 to TRBJ2-5; possibly TRBD2 for D (6 bases). Germline CDR1 is MNHNS and CDR2 is SASEGT. Trimming shortened V by 10 bases and J by 2 bases, and 14 bases separated the two germline ends. The CDR3 sequence is 13 residues long. CDR3 nucleotide sequence: TGTGCCACCAATGGAGGAGGGCAAGAGACCCAGTACTTC. Its protein product is CATNGGGQETQYF.

This clonotype showed up just a few times. The genes are TRBV4-2 and TRBJ1-5; D unresolved. Trimming took 3 bases from V and 7 from J, leaving 16 bases between them. Germline V gives CDR1 LGHNA, CDR2 YNFKEQ. This CDR3 comprises 15 residues. The CDR3 region is CASSHQARSEQPQHF. In nucleotides, the CDR3 is TGTGCCAGCAGCCATCAAGCGCGGAGCGAACAGCCCCAGCATTTT.

Worth noting for this clonotype: One end of the junction is discordant with germline, which a read error may explain. The rearrangement uses TRBV4-1 and TRBJ2-3; a possible D gene is TRBD1 (5 bases). Germline CDR1 reads MGHRA; CDR2 reads YSYEKL. The CDR3 totals 16 residues. The CDR3 here is CASSELGRCYTDTQYF. CDR3 DNA: TGCGCCAGCAGCGAATTGGGGCGGTGCTACACAGATACGCAGTATTTC.

This clonotype has at least ten counts. CDR3 residues: CASKTVRTGPWLDTIYF. In DNA form, the CDR3 reads TGTGCCAGCAAAACCGTCAGGACAGGCCCGTGGTTGGACACCATATATTTT. The chain combines TRBV28 with TRBJ1-3, with TRBD1 matching over 7 bases. Unmatched junction bases numbered 20, after V lost 7 bases and J lost 8 bases. The germline V gene has CDR1 MDHEN and CDR2 SYDVKM. The CDR3 runs to 17 residues.